These 20 T cell receptor beta chains were all obtained from the same sample, sequenced in a study of T cells after yellow fever vaccination (dated by TCRdb to the late 2010s). The label giving this sample's treatment or condition can be read as: live attenuated yellow fever vaccine strain. Receptor amplification or capture employed 5' RACE. These reads were obtained on an Illumina HiSeq 2500. The public reads were run again by TCRdb, first through fastp at Q25 and then through MiXCR, and only productive beta chains were kept. Here each entry gathers all rows of one CDR3 protein and keeps the most common genes and DNA. Here the sample has approximately 580,000 distinct CDR3 sequences; less than 20% occur a single time. The ten largest clones add up to approximately 15% of the sample. The sequencing here drew on PBMCs, taken 4 to 5 days after the first yellow fever vaccination. The receptor source for this set is a man between 18 and 29 years old who received the YFV17D yellow fever vaccine.

The chain joins TRBV4-1 to TRBJ2-3; either TRBD1 or TRBD2 may supply D (6 bases each). The germline V and J ends were trimmed by 1 base and 5 bases, with 22 bases remaining between them. The CDR3 runs to 18 residues. CDR1 MGHRA and CDR2 YSYEKL come from the germline V gene. CDR3 bases: TGCGCCAGCAGCCAAGGCTCCCTCCGGGGGCGAATGAAAGATACGCAGTATTTT. Its translation is CASSQGSLRGRMKDTQYF.

This chain uses TRBV7-3 with TRBJ2-1; a weak D match, TRBD2 (5 bases). V was clipped by 5 bases and J by 7 bases, with 18 bases between them. CDR3 length equals 15 residues. Germline V lookup: CDR1 SGHTA, CDR2 FQGTGA. CDR3 coding DNA: TGTGCCAGCAGCATAATACCGGGGTTTAGAAATGAGCAGTTCTTC. Translated, it gives CASSIIPGFRNEQFF. Together with reference TRBV7-3 and TRBJ2-1, the CDR3 gives the full variable domain: GAGVSQTPSNKVTEKGKYVELRCDPISGHTALYWYRQSLGQGPEFLIYFQGTGAADDSGLPNDRFFAVRPEGSVSTLKIQRTERGDSAVYLCASSIIPGFRNEQFFGPGTRLTVL.

The rearrangement joins TRBV10-3 to TRBJ2-2; D may be TRBD2 (5 bases). Germline V CDR1 and CDR2: ENHRY, SYGVKD. This CDR3 spans 16 amino acids. V dropped 2 bases and J dropped 2 bases, with 12 bases sitting between them. The CDR3 is CAISELRGSNTGELFF. The CDR3 coding sequence is TGTGCCATCAGTGAGCTACGCGGGTCAAACACCGGGGAGCTGTTTTTT.

The chain employs TRBV7-9 and TRBJ1-1; D remains ambiguous. The CDR3 has 13 amino acids. Trimming left V 0 bases short and J 5 bases short, with 7 bases between. Germline lookup yields CDR1 SEHNR and CDR2 FQNEAQ (reference sequence). The CDR3 sequence is CASSLAIGTEAFF. For the CDR3, the DNA is TGTGCCAGCAGCTTAGCAATTGGAACTGAAGCTTTCTTT.

The chain uses TRBV7-9 and TRBJ2-5; D gene unclear. This CDR3 region has 16 residues. The germline CDR1 and CDR2 sequences are SEHNR and FQNEAQ (reference sequence). Trimming removed 1 base at V and 4 bases at J, with 16 bases between. CDR3 nucleotides: TGTGCCAGCAGCTTAGGAGGCCAACCCGGGCGAGAGACCCAGTACTTC. The encoded protein is CASSLGGQPGRETQYF.

This chain uses TRBV20-1 with TRBJ2-5; D unresolved. The germline V gene encodes CDR1 DFQATT and CDR2 SNEGSKA (reference sequence). V lost 7 bases, J lost 1 base, and 16 bases lay in between. The CDR3 runs 14 residues. CDR3 DNA: TGCAGTGTTTTTATTACTGATTCCCAAGAGACCCAGTACTTC. Its protein is CSVFITDSQETQYF.

In its sample, this clonotype was seen a few times. The rearrangement uses TRBV12-3 or TRBV12-4 and TRBJ2-2; no reliable D call. Trimming shortened V by 8 bases and J by 5 bases, and 15 bases separated the two germline ends. The CDR3 sequence is 14 residues long. CDR3 bases: TGTGCCAGCGCTATTTGGTGGGAAACCGGGGAGCTGTTTTTT. Translating it yields CASAIWWETGELFF.

V usage is TRBV6-1 and J usage is TRBJ1-3; possibly TRBD1 for D (5 bases). The V end lost 6 bases, the J end lost 4 bases, and 16 bases lay between the germline ends. This CDR3 has 15 amino acids. The germline V gene encodes CDR1 MNHNS and CDR2 SASEGT. The CDR3 sequence is CASRNRFQAGNTIYF. The CDR3 DNA sequence: TGTGCCAGCAGGAACAGGTTCCAGGCGGGAAACACCATATATTTT.

V gene TRBV9 combines with J gene TRBJ2-5; D possibly matches TRBD1 or TRBD2 (6 bases each). Germline V gene lookup returns CDR1 SGDLS and CDR2 YYNGEE. Deletions cut 0 bases from V and 0 bases from J, with 12 bases between. This CDR3 is built from 16 residues. CDR3 loop: CASSVGARGDQETQYF. The CDR3 DNA sequence: TGTGCCAGCAGCGTAGGGGCTAGGGGGGACCAAGAGACCCAGTACTTC.

This clonotype has just a few counts. The V and J genes are TRBV10-2 and TRBJ1-1; D is ambiguous. Trimming shortened V by 6 bases and J by 7 bases, and 9 bases separated the two germline ends. Germline V gives CDR1 WSHSY, CDR2 SAAADI. The CDR3 is 11 amino acids. The CDR3 coding sequence is TGCGCCAGCAGGGAGGGAAGTGAAGCTTTCTTT. Its protein is CASREGSEAFF.

V gene TRBV7-2 combines with J gene TRBJ1-5, with D possibly TRBD1 on 6 matching bases. The CDR3 runs to 16 residues. The germline V gene has CDR1 SGHTA and CDR2 FQGNSA. Trimming shortened V by 2 bases and J by 6 bases, and 17 bases separated the two germline ends. DNA of the CDR3: TGTGCCAGCAGCTTAATGGGGGGGGGCCCGGGTCAGCCCCAGCATTTT. It translates to CASSLMGGGPGQPQHF.

This chain uses TRBV27 with TRBJ2-3, with 7 bases aligning to TRBD1. V shed 5 bases, J shed 6 bases, and the junction held 5 bases outside the gene matches. The CDR3 runs to 13 residues. Germline V gene data show CDR1 as MNHEY and CDR2 as SMNVEV (reference sequence). CDR3 amino acids: CASSLPRGDTQYF. CDR3 DNA sequence: TGTGCCAGCAGTCTCCCCAGGGGGGATACGCAGTATTTT.

V gene TRBV10-3 combines with J gene TRBJ2-1; TRBD1 matches at 7 bases. Germline values: CDR1 ENHRY, CDR2 SYGVKD. The CDR3 has 14 residues. The ends lost 6 bases at V and 3 bases at J; junction bases unmatched: 5. The CDR3 reads CAISPGQLYNEQFF. The CDR3 bases are TGTGCCATCAGCCCGGGACAGCTCTACAATGAGCAGTTCTTC.

The J gene is TRBJ2-3, the V gene TRBV15; perhaps TRBD1 as D (5 bases). The CDR3 contains 15 residues. Trimming took off 9 bases at V and 4 bases at J, with 20 bases between the two ends. Germline V gene data show CDR1 as LNHNV and CDR2 as YYDKDF (reference sequence). The CDR3 loop reads CATMRFQGLSDTQYF. The CDR3 DNA follows: TGTGCCACGATGCGATTCCAGGGTTTGTCAGATACGCAGTATTTT.

The V and J genes are TRBV7-9 and TRBJ2-5; a possible D gene is TRBD2 (5 bases). This CDR3 region has 15 residues. CDR1 is SEHNR and CDR2 is FQNEAQ in the germline V gene (reference sequence). The V gene lost 5 bases and the J gene lost 5 bases, with 18 bases spanning the gap. The CDR3 region is CASSGRDLPGETQYF. CDR3 in DNA: TGTGCCAGCAGCGGCCGAGACTTGCCGGGGGAGACCCAGTACTTC.

This clonotype was recorded a few times. V and J are TRBV20-1 and TRBJ2-1, with TRBD2 matching over 8 bases. The CDR3 has 15 residues. The trim removed 0 bases at V and 6 bases at J, leaving 7 bases unmatched. Germline CDR1 is DFQATT and CDR2 is SNEGSKA (reference sequence). The CDR3 sequence is CSARDAGLAGNEQFF. The CDR3 region has the DNA TGCAGTGCTAGAGATGCGGGGCTAGCGGGCAATGAGCAGTTCTTC.

V and J are TRBV12-3 or TRBV12-4 and TRBJ1-1; the match to TRBD1 covers 9 bases. The CDR3 sequence is 16 residues long. V shed 2 bases, J shed 4 bases, and the junction held 8 bases outside the gene matches. In DNA form, the CDR3 reads TGTGCCAGCAGTTTACCCCCGTTGGACAGGGGCACTGAAGCTTTCTTT. It is translated as CASSLPPLDRGTEAFF.

This clonotype has just a few counts. The chain joins TRBV4-3 to TRBJ2-7; D is perhaps TRBD1 (5 bases). Trimming took off 1 base at V and 4 bases at J, with 20 bases between the two ends. The CDR3 totals 17 residues. The germline V gene has CDR1 LGHNA and CDR2 YSLEER. CDR3 sequence reads: CASSQGVQGLDWYEQYF. The CDR3 coding sequence is TGCGCCAGCAGCCAAGGGGTGCAGGGCCTCGATTGGTACGAGCAGTACTTC.

V gene TRBV12-3 or TRBV12-4 combines with J gene TRBJ2-5; 7 bases align to TRBD2. This CDR3 region has 12 residues. V was clipped by 5 bases and J by 8 bases; unmatched bases: 5. The CDR3 sequence is CASSRLAGTQYF. In DNA, the CDR3 is TGTGCCAGCAGTCGACTAGCTGGTACCCAGTACTTC.

The chain combines TRBV3-1 with TRBJ2-1, with D perhaps TRBD2 (5 bases). Between the trimmed V and J ends, which lost 5 bases and 0 bases, there was a span of 14 bases. CDR1 LGHDT and CDR2 YNNKEL come from the germline V gene (reference sequence). This CDR3 has 16 amino acids. Written as DNA, the CDR3 is TGTGCCAGCAGCATTCAGGCGGGCGGCTCCTACAATGAGCAGTTCTTC. Residues: CASSIQAGGSYNEQFF.